Here is one T cell receptor beta chain with its context. These data are taken from a study of blood T cell repertoires in COVID-19. Deletions cut 2 bases from V and 6 bases from J, with 7 bases between. The CDR3 runs to 13 residues. Assay: immunoSEQ multiplex PCR; the TCRdb copy retains only in-frame clones and omits some. The sample consists of roughly 53,000 clones, less than 95% of them appearing once. This chain links TRBV12-3 or TRBV12-4 with TRBJ2-2, with D possibly matching TRBD1 (6 bases). This TCR came from a woman aged 40 to 55 with active COVID-19. The sample was peripheral blood. The chain's CDR3 is CASSLRTAGELFF. Here the CDR3 DNA reads TGTGCCAGCAGTTTAAGGACAGCCGGGGAGCTGTTTTTT.